This entry is about one TCR beta chain. This entry belongs to a study of blood T cell repertoires in COVID-19. Assay: immunoSEQ multiplex PCR; the TCRdb copy retains only in-frame clones and omits some. The repertoire has fewer than 500,000 clones, over 75% of them found once; the top ten carry approximately 1.2%. The source of this sequence is a man aged 30 to 39 who had recovered from COVID-19. Specimen: PBMCs or T cells enriched from blood (not recorded which).

The CDR3 sequence: CASSLSGRMNTGELFF. In DNA form, the CDR3 reads TGTGCCAGCAGTTTATCTGGGAGGATGAACACCGGGGAGCTGTTTTTT. The gene calls are TRBV27 and TRBJ2-2, with D possibly matching TRBD2 (6 bases). Germline V gene lookup returns CDR1 MNHEY and CDR2 SMNVEV (reference sequence). The V end lost 0 bases, the J end lost 1 base, and 9 bases lay between the germline ends. This CDR3 comprises 16 residues.